Detailed here is one TCR beta chain. This specimen comes from a study of tumor-infiltrating lymphocytes in primary liver carcinoma. CDR1 is SGHNT, CDR2 YENEEA, per germline. The CDR3 has 20 amino acids. The template, roughly 0.45 ug total RNA, yielded TCR beta cDNA made with a constant-region primer. For TCR beta, libraries were produced by three nested multiplex PCR rounds using slightly modified ARM-PCR. With TRBV1-TRBV30 forward primers and a C-beta reverse primer, the first two PCR rounds were run for around 10 cycles each. From the multiplex PCR reads, TCRdb called clonotypes with MiXCR, one entry per CDR3 protein. The table lists about 22,000 distinct CDR3 sequences, 65% to 85% of them singletons. Bulk tissue was left unsorted, and RNA and DNA were co-extracted from 20-30 mg of it. Tumors were each sampled at five separate regions.

The sequencing sample was made of liver tumor tissue from sampling region 2. Subset here: tumor region T2, inferior pole. The TCR comes from a woman aged 25-40 years with primary liver carcinoma and hepatitis B virus infection. The chain combines TRBV11-3 with TRBJ2-2; 15 nucleotides match TRBD2. CDR3 in amino acids: CATSLRRTSGRGGKGGELFF. As DNA, the CDR3 is TGTGCTACCAGCTTACGCCGGACTAGCGGGAGGGGCGGAAAGGGCGGGGAGCTGTTTTTT.